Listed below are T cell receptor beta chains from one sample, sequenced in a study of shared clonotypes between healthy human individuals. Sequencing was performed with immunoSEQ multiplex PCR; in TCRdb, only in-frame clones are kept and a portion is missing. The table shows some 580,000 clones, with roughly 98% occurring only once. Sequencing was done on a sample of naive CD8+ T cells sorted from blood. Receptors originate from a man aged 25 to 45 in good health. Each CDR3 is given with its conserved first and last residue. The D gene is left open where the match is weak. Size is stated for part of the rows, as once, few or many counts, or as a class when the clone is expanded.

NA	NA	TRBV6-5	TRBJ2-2	TGTGCCAGCAGTTACGGGACTCGGACCGGGGAGCTGTTTTTT	CASSYGTRTGELFF
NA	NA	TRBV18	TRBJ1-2	TGTGCCAGCTCACGATCAGGAGACAACTATGGCTACACCTTC	CASSRSGDNYGYTF
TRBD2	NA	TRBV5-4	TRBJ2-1	TGTGCCAGCAGCTTGGGACTAGCGCTTGAGCAGTTCTTC	CASSLGLALEQFF
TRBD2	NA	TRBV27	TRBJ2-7	TGTGCCAGCACCGGGGGGAGCTCCTACGAGCAGTACTTC	CASTGGSSYEQYF
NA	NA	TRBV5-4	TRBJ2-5	TGTGCCAGCAGCTTGGTAGCAGATGAGACCCAGTACTTC	CASSLVADETQYF
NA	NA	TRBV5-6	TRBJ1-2	TGTGCCAGCAGCTTGAACAGGGCGGGCTACACCTTC	CASSLNRAGYTF
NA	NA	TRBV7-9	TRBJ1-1	TGTGCCAGCAGCTTAGCCCAGGGTACGAACACTGAAGCTTTCTTT	CASSLAQGTNTEAFF
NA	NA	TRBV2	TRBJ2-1	TGTGCCAGCTCGGGGGTAGAGCAGTTCTTC	CASSGVEQFF
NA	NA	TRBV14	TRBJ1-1	TGTGCCAGCAGCCAGGGGGGCGGGACCACTGAAGCTTTCTTT	CASSQGGGTTEAFF
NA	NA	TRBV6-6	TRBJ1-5	TGTGCCAGCAGGTCTCTGGGGGGTAGCAATCAGCCCCAGCATTTT	CASRSLGGSNQPQHF
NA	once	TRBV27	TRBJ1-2	TGTGCCAGCAGTTTCGTACGGGGAGCTAACTATGGCTACACCTTC	CASSFVRGANYGYTF
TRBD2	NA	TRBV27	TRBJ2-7	TGTGCCAGCAGTTTGGGGCGGGAGTCCTACGAGCAGTACTTC	CASSLGRESYEQYF
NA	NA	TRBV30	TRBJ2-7	TGTGCCTGGAGTAGTGGGTTCGGCTCCTACGAGCAGTACTTC	CAWSSGFGSYEQYF
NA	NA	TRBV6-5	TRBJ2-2	TGTGCCAGCAGTGTCACCGGGGAGCTGTTTTTT	CASSVTGELFF
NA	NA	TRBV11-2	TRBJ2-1	TGTGCCAGCAGCTTAGAGTTTAGCCCCTACAATGAGCAGTTCTTC	CASSLEFSPYNEQFF
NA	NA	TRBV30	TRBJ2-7	TGTGCCTCCGAGGCAGGGAGCTCCTACGAGCAGTACTTC	CASEAGSSYEQYF
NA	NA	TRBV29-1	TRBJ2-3	TGCAGCGTTGTTACCAGGAGAGATACGCAGTATTTT	CSVVTRRDTQYF
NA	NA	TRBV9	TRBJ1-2	TGTGCCAGCAGCTTGGGGACCATCGGAAACTATGGCTACACCTTC	CASSLGTIGNYGYTF
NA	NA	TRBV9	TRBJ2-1	TGTGCCAGCAGCCGAAGCGGAATTAATGAGCAGTTCTTC	CASSRSGINEQFF
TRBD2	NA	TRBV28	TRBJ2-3	TGTGCCAGCCAAACACCTAGCGGGCGGTTGGCAGATACGCAGTATTTT	CASQTPSGRLADTQYF
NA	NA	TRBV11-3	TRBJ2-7	TGTGCCAGCAGCTTAGCGGGTCGAAAATCACCGCAGTACTTC	CASSLAGRKSPQYF
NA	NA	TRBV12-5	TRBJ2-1	TGTGCTAGTGCTCTAGGGCAGGGGTACAATGAGCAGTTCTTC	CASALGQGYNEQFF
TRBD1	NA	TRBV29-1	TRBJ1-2	TGCAGCGTTGAAGATCCAGGGGGTGCAGTTGGTTATGGCTACACCTTC	CSVEDPGGAVGYGYTF
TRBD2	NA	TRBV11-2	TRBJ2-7	TGTGCCAGCAGCTTAGACCTAGCGGGAGTATCCGAGCAGTACTTC	CASSLDLAGVSEQYF
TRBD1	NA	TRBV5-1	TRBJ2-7	TGCGCCAGCAGTCCAACCGGTGACAGGGGATCCCCCTACGAGCAGTACTTC	CASSPTGDRGSPYEQYF
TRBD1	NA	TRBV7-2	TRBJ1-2	TGTGCCAGCAGCTTAGGAGGGACAGGGAGAGGCTACACCTTC	CASSLGGTGRGYTF
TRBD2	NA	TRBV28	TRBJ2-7	TGTGCCAGCAGTTCCCCCTACGGCGGGAGGGCACTTTCCTACGAGCAGTACTTC	CASSSPYGGRALSYEQYF
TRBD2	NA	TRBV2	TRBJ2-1	TGTGCCAGCAGTGATAGCGGGAGGGGTGAGCAGTTCTTC	CASSDSGRGEQFF
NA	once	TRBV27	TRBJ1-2	TGTGCCAGCACGACAGGATCTACCTATGGCTACACCTTC	CASTTGSTYGYTF
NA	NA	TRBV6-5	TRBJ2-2	TGTGCCAGCAGTGAGAACACCGGGGAGCTGTTTTTT	CASSENTGELFF
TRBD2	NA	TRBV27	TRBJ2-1	TGTGCCAGCACCGAGATAGCGGGAGTAGGGGGTGAGCAGTTCTTC	CASTEIAGVGGEQFF
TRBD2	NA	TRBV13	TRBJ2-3	TGTGCCAGCAGCTTACCGACTAGCGAGAACACAGATACGCAGTATTTT	CASSLPTSENTDTQYF
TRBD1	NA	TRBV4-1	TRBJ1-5	TGCGCCAGCAGCCCAGACAGGGGGAGGGGGCAGCCCCAGCATTTT	CASSPDRGRGQPQHF
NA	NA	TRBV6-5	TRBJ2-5	TGTGCCAGCAGTCCTACTCCAATGCAAGAGACCCAGTACTTC	CASSPTPMQETQYF
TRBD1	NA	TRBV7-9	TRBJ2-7	TGTGCCAGCAGCACCGGACAGGGGGCCTACGAGCAGTACTTC	CASSTGQGAYEQYF
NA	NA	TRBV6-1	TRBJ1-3	TGTGCCAGCAGTGAAGGGAGGGCCTCTGGAAACACCATATATTTT	CASSEGRASGNTIYF
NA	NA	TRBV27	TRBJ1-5	TGTGCCAGCAGTCCCTCGGGAAGGCAGCCCCAGCATTTT	CASSPSGRQPQHF
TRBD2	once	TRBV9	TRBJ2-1	TGTGCCAGCAGCGTTGGCGGGAGGGACAATGAGCAGTTCTTC	CASSVGGRDNEQFF
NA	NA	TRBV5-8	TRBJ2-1	TGTGCCAGCAGCTTTCCTGGTTCCAATGAGCAGTTCTTC	CASSFPGSNEQFF
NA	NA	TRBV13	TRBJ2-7	TGTGCCAGCAGCGGTAATGGCAGGGGTGACTACGAGCAGTACTTC	CASSGNGRGDYEQYF
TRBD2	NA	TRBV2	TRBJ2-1	TGTGCCAGCAGTGACCCTACTAGCGGGAGGGCCGATGAGCAGTTCTTC	CASSDPTSGRADEQFF
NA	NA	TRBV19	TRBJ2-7	TGTGCCAGTAGTTCCCTTCCTGTCGTGGAGCAGTACTTC	CASSSLPVVEQYF
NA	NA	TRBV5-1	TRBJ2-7	TGCGCCAGCAGCTTGCTCGGGAGAATCTACGAGCAGTACTTC	CASSLLGRIYEQYF
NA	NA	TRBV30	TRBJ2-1	TGTGCCTGGAGTGTAAGGGTTGGAGTCGCCTACAATGAGCAGTTCTTC	CAWSVRVGVAYNEQFF
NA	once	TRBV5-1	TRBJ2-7	TGCGCCAGCAGCTTGGATCTAAAGGAGACCTACGAGCAGTACTTC	CASSLDLKETYEQYF